This is a list of T cell receptor beta chains from one sample in a study of shared clonotypes between healthy human individuals. The data were produced by immunoSEQ multiplex PCR, yet TCRdb's version contains in-frame clones alone and is incomplete. The sample lists over a million clones; more than 75% were seen once. Sequencing was carried out using memory CD4+ T cells from PBMCs. These receptors came from a young man in good health. Some clones in this sample may be carry-over from other donors' samples. Both conserved end residues are part of each CDR3. Size tells how often a clone was seen (once, few, many) or the class of an expanded clone, and some rows leave it out.

clone_size j_call v_call cdr3_aa
- TRBJ2-1 TRBV7-2 CASRKLGAGFNEQFF
few TRBJ2-1 TRBV28 CASSKGTSGSNEQFF
- TRBJ1-1 TRBV7-2 CASSLVRGSYTEAFF
- TRBJ2-7 TRBV25-1 CASQRTGFEQYF
- TRBJ2-7 TRBV21-1 CASSKALPTYEQYF
few TRBJ1-2 TRBV18 CASSPTGLGVEGYTF
- TRBJ1-1 TRBV5-4 CASSAQVLNTEAFF
- TRBJ2-3 TRBV7-2 CASTKLGGTSTDTQYF
once TRBJ1-3 TRBV28 CASSTSWESSGNTIYF
- TRBJ2-5 TRBV6-5 CASTRTGSQTQYF